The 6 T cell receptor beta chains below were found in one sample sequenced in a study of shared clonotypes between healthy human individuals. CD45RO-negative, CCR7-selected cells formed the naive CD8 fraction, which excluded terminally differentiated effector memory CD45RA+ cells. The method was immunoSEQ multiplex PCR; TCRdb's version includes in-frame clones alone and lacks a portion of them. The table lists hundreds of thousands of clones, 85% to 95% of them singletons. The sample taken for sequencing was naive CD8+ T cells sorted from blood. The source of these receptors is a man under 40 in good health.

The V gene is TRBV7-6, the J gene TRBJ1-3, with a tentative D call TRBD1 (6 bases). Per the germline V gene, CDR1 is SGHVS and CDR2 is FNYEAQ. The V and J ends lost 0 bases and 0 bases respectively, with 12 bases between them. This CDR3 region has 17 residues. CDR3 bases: TGTGCCAGCAGCTTAGCGCAATGGACAGACTCTGGAAACACCATATATTTT. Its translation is CASSLAQWTDSGNTIYF. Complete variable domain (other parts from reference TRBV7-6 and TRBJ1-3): GAGVSQSPRYKVTKRGQDVALRCDPISGHVSLYWYRQALGQGPEFLTYFNYEAQQDKSGLPNDRFSAERPEGSISTLTIQRTEQRDSAMYRCASSLAQWTDSGNTIYFGEGSWLTVV.

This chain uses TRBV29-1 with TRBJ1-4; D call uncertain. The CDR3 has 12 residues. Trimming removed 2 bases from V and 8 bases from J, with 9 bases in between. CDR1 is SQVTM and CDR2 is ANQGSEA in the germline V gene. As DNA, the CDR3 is TGCAGCGTTGAAAGTCGGGGAGAAAAACTGTTTTTT. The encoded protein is CSVESRGEKLFF.

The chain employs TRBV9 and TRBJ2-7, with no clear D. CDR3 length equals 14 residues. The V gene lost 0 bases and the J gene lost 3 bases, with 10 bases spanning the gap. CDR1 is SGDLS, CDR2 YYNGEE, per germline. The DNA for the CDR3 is TGTGCCAGCAGCGTAGGAAGTCCGATCTACGAGCAGTACTTC. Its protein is CASSVGSPIYEQYF.

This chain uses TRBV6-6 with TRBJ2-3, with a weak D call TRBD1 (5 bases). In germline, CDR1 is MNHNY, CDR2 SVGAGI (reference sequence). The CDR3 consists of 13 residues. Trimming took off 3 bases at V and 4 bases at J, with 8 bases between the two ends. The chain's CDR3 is CASSYKGPDTQYF. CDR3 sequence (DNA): TGTGCCAGCAGTTATAAGGGGCCAGATACGCAGTATTTT.

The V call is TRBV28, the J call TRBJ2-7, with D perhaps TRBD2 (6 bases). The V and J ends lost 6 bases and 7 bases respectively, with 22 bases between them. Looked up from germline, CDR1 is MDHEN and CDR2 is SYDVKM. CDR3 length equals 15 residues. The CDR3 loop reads CASSPPSGWVWEQYF. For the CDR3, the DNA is TGTGCCAGCAGCCCCCCCAGCGGGTGGGTGTGGGAGCAGTACTTC. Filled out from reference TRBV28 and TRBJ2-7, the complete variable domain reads DVKVTQSSRYLVKRTGEKVFLECVQDMDHENMFWYRQDPGLGLRLIYFSYDVKMKEKGDIPEGYSVSREKKERFSLILESASTNQTSMYLCASSPPSGWVWEQYFGPGTRLTVT.

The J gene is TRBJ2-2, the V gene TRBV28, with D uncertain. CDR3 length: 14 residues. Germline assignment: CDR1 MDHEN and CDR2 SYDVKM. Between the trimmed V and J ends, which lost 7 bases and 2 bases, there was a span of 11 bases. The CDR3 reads CASISTVNTGELFF. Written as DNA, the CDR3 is TGTGCCAGCATAAGCACAGTTAACACCGGGGAGCTGTTTTTT.